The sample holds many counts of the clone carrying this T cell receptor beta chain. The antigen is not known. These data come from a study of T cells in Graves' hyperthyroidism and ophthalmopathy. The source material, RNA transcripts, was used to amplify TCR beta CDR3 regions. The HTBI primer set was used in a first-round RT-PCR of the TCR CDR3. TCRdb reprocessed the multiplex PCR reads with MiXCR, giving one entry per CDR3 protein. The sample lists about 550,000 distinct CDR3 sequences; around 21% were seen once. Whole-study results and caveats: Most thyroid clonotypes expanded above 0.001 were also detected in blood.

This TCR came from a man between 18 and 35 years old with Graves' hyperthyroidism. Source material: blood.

The CDR3 nucleotides read TGTGCCAGCAGTGAAGAAAGAGGGGCAGGGAGCTATGGCTACACCTTC. Encoded protein: CASSEERGAGSYGYTF. V and J are TRBV6-1 and TRBJ1-2, with D possibly TRBD1 on 5 matching bases. Germline CDR1 reads MNHNS; CDR2 reads SASEGT. There are 16 residues in the CDR3. Trimming pared 1 base from V and 4 bases from J, leaving 16 bases between.